This is a list of T cell receptor beta chains from one sample in a study of radiotherapy plus CTLA-4 blockade in lung cancer. The table came from immunoSEQ multiplex PCR; TCRdb's copy has only in-frame clones and leaves some out. Found here are approximately 110,000 clones, 81% of them singletons; the top ten hold approximately 3.5%. The sample here was peripheral blood, taken from a patient treated with radiotherapy plus ipilimumab. These receptors came from a human donor with non-small cell lung cancer that progressed on radiotherapy plus ipilimumab. Some clones in this sample may be carry-over from other donors' samples. Each CDR3 is given with its conserved first and last residue. Each record gives: clone size, D gene, V gene, CDR3 length, J gene, CDR3 DNA, CDR3 protein. D genes are given only for firm matches. Expanded clones get a size class; other rows say once, few or many, or leave the size out.

once	.	TRBV5-1	15	TRBJ2-1	TGCGCCAGCAGCTTGCCGGGCGGGGGCATCAATGAGCAGTTCTTC	CASSLPGGGINEQFF
.	.	TRBV6-5	13	TRBJ1-2	TGTGCCAGCAGTTACGTCGGGACGAGCGGCTACACCTTC	CASSYVGTSGYTF
.	.	TRBV29-1	13	TRBJ2-1	TGCAGCGCTCGAAGGGCCTCAGATCATGAGCAGTTCTTC	CSARRASDHEQFF
.	TRBD1	TRBV6-5	16	TRBJ1-5	TGTGCCAGCAGTTCGTTGAGGACAGGGAGCAATCAGCCCCAGCATTTT	CASSSLRTGSNQPQHF
.	.	TRBV18	16	TRBJ2-3	TGTGCCAGCTCACCACAGTCAGGGGGGACACGGGATACGCAGTATTTT	CASSPQSGGTRDTQYF
.	.	TRBV7-2	9	TRBJ2-4	TGTGCCAGCAGCTTAGTACAGGAATTC	CASSLVQEF
.	.	TRBV28	15	TRBJ2-3	TGTGCCAGCAGTTCGGTGAGGGACCCCACAGATACGCAGTATTTT	CASSSVRDPTDTQYF
.	TRBD2	TRBV7-9	16	TRBJ2-1	TGTGCCAGCAGCTTAACTGGCGGGGGGGCCGGCAATGAGCAGTTCTTC	CASSLTGGGAGNEQFF
few	.	TRBV18	15	TRBJ2-3	TGTGCCAGCTCACCAGGCGGGTTTAGCACAGATACGCAGTATTTT	CASSPGGFSTDTQYF
.	.	TRBV14	13	TRBJ2-1	TGTGCCAGCAGCGCTACAGAATACAATGAGCAGTTCTTC	CASSATEYNEQFF
.	TRBD1	TRBV6-5	13	TRBJ1-1	TGTGCCAGCAGAATAACAGGGGGCACTGAAGCTTTCTTT	CASRITGGTEAFF
few	.	TRBV9	15	TRBJ1-1	TGTGCCAGCAGCGATCAAGGCGGGGAGAGAACTGAAGCTTTCTTT	CASSDQGGERTEAFF
.	TRBD1	TRBV27	15	TRBJ2-7	TGTGCCAGCAGTCCAATCCCGGGACAGGGGGTCGAGCAGTACTTC	CASSPIPGQGVEQYF
.	.	TRBV6-1	15	TRBJ2-3	TGTGCCAGCAGTGAACTGGAGGGGTTCACAGATACGCAGTATTTT	CASSELEGFTDTQYF
.	.	TRBV5-1	15	TRBJ2-1	TGCGCCAGCAGCCCCCTAATGGCGGGAAACAATGAGCAGTTCTTC	CASSPLMAGNNEQFF
.	.	TRBV6-4	13	TRBJ2-1	TGTGCCAGCAGGGGGGGCCCAAACAATGAGCAGTTCTTC	CASRGGPNNEQFF
.	TRBD1	TRBV2	14	TRBJ1-1	TGTGCCAGCAGTCCCGGGACAGGTAATTATCTGGCTTTCTTT	CASSPGTGNYLAFF
.	TRBD2	TRBV7-2	14	TRBJ2-5	TGTGCCAGCAGCCGCGGGGGTCCCAGGGAGACCCAGTACTTC	CASSRGGPRETQYF